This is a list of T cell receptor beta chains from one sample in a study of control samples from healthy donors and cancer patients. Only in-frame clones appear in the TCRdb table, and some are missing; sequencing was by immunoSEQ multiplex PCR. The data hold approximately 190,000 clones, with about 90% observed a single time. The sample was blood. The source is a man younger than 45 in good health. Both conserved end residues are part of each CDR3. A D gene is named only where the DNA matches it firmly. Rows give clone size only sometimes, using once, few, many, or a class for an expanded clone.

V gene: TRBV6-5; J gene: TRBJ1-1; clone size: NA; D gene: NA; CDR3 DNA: TGTGCCAGCAGTTACTCAGAGGGGTCGTGGGCTTTCTTT; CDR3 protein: CASSYSEGSWAFF
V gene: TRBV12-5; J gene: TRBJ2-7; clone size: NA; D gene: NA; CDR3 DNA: TGTGCTAGTGGTTCGGGGGACGGCTCCTACGAGCAGTACTTC; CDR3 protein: CASGSGDGSYEQYF
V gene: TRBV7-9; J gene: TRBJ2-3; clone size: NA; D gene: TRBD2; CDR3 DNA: TGTGCCAGCAGCGTACTGGGGACTAGCGGGTTGCGGGATACGCAGTATTTT; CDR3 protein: CASSVLGTSGLRDTQYF
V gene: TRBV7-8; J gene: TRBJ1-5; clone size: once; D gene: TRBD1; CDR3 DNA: TGTGCCAGCAGCTTCGAGACAGGGGGCTTCAATCAGCCCCAGCATTTT; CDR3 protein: CASSFETGGFNQPQHF
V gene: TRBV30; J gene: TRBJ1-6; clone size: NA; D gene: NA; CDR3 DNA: TGTGCCTGGAGTGTACACTCTGCGGGGGGACCGGCGCCCCTCCACTTT; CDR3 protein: CAWSVHSAGGPAPLHF
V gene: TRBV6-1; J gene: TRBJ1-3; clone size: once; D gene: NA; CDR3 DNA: TGTGCCAGCAGTGGAAATTGGGAGAAACAGACACCTGGAAACACCATATATTTT; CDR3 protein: CASSGNWEKQTPGNTIYF
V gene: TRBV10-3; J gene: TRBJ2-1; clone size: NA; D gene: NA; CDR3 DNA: TGTGCCATCAGAAGACAGGAGTACAATGAGCAGTTCTTC; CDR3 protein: CAIRRQEYNEQFF
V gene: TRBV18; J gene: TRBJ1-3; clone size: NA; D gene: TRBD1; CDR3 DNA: TGTGCCAGCTCACCTACTCAACAGGGGGCATTTATGAACACCATATATTTT; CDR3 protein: CASSPTQQGAFMNTIYF
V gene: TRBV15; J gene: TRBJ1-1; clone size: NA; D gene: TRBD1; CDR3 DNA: TGTGCCACCAGCGGACCGGTCGAGGGGGCGGGGTACACTGAAGCTTTCTTT; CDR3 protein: CATSGPVEGAGYTEAFF
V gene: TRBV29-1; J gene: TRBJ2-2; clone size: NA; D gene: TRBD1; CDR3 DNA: TGCAGCGTCGGACAGGGGGCGACCGGGGAGCTGTTTTTT; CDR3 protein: CSVGQGATGELFF
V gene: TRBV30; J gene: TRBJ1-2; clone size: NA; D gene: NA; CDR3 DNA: TGTGCCTGGAGGCGCCCCGGTCACTATGGCTACACCTTC; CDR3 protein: CAWRRPGHYGYTF
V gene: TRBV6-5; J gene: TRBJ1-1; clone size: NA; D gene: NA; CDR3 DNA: TGTGCCAGCAACTTTCGGGAGCACACTGAAGCTTTCTTT; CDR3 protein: CASNFREHTEAFF
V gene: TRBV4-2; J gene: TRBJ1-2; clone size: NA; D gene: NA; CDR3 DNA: TGTGCCAGCAGCCAAGATCCCGGACAGTTCTCGGGTGGCTACACCTTC; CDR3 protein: CASSQDPGQFSGGYTF
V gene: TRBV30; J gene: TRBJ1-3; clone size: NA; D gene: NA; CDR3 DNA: TGTGCCTGGAGACAGCAAGTTATTGGAAACACCATATATTTT; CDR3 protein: CAWRQQVIGNTIYF
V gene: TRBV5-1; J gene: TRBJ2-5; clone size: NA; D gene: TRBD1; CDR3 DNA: TGCGCCAGCAGCCGAACAGGGGCAGGAGAGACCCAGTACTTC; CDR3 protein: CASSRTGAGETQYF
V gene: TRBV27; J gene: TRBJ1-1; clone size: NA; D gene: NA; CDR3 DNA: TGTGCCAGCAGTTTATCGTTGAACACTGAAGCTTTCTTT; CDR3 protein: CASSLSLNTEAFF
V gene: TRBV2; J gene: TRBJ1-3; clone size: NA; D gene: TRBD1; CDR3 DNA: TGTGCCAGCAGTTATACAGGGGTAGCGGGAAACACCATATATTTT; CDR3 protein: CASSYTGVAGNTIYF
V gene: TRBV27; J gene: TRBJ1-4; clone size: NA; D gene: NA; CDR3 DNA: TGTGCCAGCTCACGGTATGGGGGCAAGGGAGAAAAACTGTTTTTT; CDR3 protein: CASSRYGGKGEKLFF
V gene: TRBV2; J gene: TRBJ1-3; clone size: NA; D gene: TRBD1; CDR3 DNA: TGTGCCAGCAGTCTACAGGGGCCCCCTGGAAACACCATATATTTT; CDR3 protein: CASSLQGPPGNTIYF
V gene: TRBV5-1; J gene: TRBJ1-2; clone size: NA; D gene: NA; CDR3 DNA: TGCGCCAGCAGCTTGGCCAGCTATGGCTACACCTTC; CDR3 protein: CASSLASYGYTF
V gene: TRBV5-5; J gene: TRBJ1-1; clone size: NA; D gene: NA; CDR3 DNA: TGTGCCAGCAGCCGCGAGGCTAAAATGAACACTGAAGCTTTCTTT; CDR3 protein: CASSREAKMNTEAFF
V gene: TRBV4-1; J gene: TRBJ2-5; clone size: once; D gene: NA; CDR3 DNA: TGCGCCAGCAGCCAAGATAGGGGGACCCAGTACTTC; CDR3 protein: CASSQDRGTQYF
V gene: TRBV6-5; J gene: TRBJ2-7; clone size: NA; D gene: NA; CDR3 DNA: TGTGCCAGCAGTTACACAAAGGGAACCTACGAGCAGTACTTC; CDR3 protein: CASSYTKGTYEQYF
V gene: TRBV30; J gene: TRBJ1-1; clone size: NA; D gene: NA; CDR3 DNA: TGTGCCTGGCAACGGGGGACTGGCCCAATGAACACTGAAGCTTTCTTT; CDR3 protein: CAWQRGTGPMNTEAFF
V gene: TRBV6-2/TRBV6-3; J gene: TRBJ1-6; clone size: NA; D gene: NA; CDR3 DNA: TGTGCCAGCAGTTACTCGAGGGAGACGGGGAGTTCACCCCTCCACTTT; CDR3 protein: CASSYSRETGSSPLHF
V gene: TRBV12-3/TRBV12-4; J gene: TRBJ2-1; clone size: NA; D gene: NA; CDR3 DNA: TGTGCCAGCAGTCCCAGGGTTAGTGAGCAGTTCTTC; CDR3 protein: CASSPRVSEQFF
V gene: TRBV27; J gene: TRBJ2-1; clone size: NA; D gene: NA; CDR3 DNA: TGTGCCAGCAGTTTATCGATGGGGGTCCATGAGCAGTTCTTC; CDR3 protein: CASSLSMGVHEQFF
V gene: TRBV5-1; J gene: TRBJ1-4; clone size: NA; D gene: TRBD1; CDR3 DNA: TGCGCCAGCAGCTTGGCCGGACAGGGAATGGAAAAACTGTTTTTT; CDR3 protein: CASSLAGQGMEKLFF
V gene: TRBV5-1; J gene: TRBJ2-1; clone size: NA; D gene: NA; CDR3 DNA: TGCGCCAGCGGCAGGGGTAGCTACAATGAGCAGTTCTTC; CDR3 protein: CASGRGSYNEQFF